The 6 T cell receptor beta chains given below trace back to one sample, sequenced in a study of spatial heterogeneity in lung cancer. Antigens for these TCRs are unknown. The time point here: sample taken at primary tumor resection. MiXCR, run by TCRdb on the 5' RACE reads, gives a single entry per CDR3 protein. The sample yields 5,000 to 7,000 distinct CDR3 sequences, 11% to 15% seen once. Regarding the study as a whole: How many expanded intratumoral alpha and beta TCRs were present tracked the tumor mutation count, which was a count of nonsynonymous mutations.

The source material was lung tumor tissue, sampled at surgery. These receptors were taken from a male donor with early-stage non-small cell lung cancer.

Within the sample, this clonotype is medium-sized (0.01 to 0.1%). Because this beta chain is a stray read in a library intended to capture alpha chains, its abundance should not be given much weight. The CDR3 spells CASRYPPPGNYGYTF. For the CDR3, the DNA is TGTGCCAGCAGATATCCCCCACCGGGAAACTATGGCTACACCTTC. The chain employs TRBV28 and TRBJ1-2; D unresolved. CDR3 size: 15 residues. Deletions cut 6 bases from V and 2 bases from J, with 16 bases between. CDR1 MDHEN and CDR2 SYDVKM come from the germline V gene.

This clonotype counts as medium-sized. A library made for alpha chains picked up this beta chain off target, so its size means little. V and J are TRBV11-2 and TRBJ1-2, with a tentative D call TRBD1 (5 bases). This CDR3 spans 14 amino acids. V lost 1 base, J lost 8 bases, and 14 bases lay in between. The germline V gene encodes CDR1 SGHAT and CDR2 FQNNGV. The CDR3 sequence is CASSLGLFRDGYTF. CDR3 in DNA: TGTGCCAGCAGCTTAGGGCTCTTCAGGGACGGCTACACCTTC.

At least ten counts were recorded for this clonotype. Since the library was made to target alpha chains, this beta chain is a stray read and its abundance is not meaningful. V gene TRBV28 combines with J gene TRBJ1-1; D is unresolved. This CDR3 is 11 amino acids long. Trimming pared 6 bases from V and 0 bases from J, leaving 2 bases between. Germline CDR1 is MDHEN and CDR2 is SYDVKM. CDR3 DNA: TGTGCCAGCAGAATGAACACTGAAGCTTTCTTT. Its translation is CASRMNTEAFF.

Concerning this clonotype: Since the library was made to target alpha chains, this beta chain is a stray read and its abundance is not meaningful. The V and J genes are TRBV10-1 and TRBJ2-1; D may be TRBD2 (6 bases). Germline lookup yields CDR1 WNHNN and CDR2 SYGVQD (reference sequence). The CDR3 spans 14 residues. Trimming stripped 2 bases from V and 9 bases from J, with 14 bases between. The CDR3 reads CASSERQGGGEQFF. DNA of the CDR3: TGCGCCAGCAGTGAGCGGCAGGGAGGAGGTGAGCAGTTCTTC.

About this clonotype itself: The size of this beta chain means little, since it is a stray read in a library made for alpha chains. The rearrangement uses TRBV7-2 and TRBJ2-3; 11 bases align to TRBD2. Germline values: CDR1 SGHTA, CDR2 FQGNSA. V shed 5 bases and J 1 base; nucleotides not matched to a gene: 8. The CDR3 spans 17 residues. CDR3 nucleotide sequence: TGTGCCAGCAGCCTCTACCAACTAGCGGGAGGCACAGATACGCAGTATTTT. Its translation: CASSLYQLAGGTDTQYF.

This clonotype is labeled as medium-sized (0.01 to 0.1%). Little can be read into the size of this beta chain, an off-target read in a library designed for alpha chains. The V and J genes are TRBV7-9 and TRBJ2-5; weak D call: TRBD2 (7 bases). CDR1 is SEHNR and CDR2 is FQNEAQ in the germline V gene (reference sequence). Between the trimmed V and J ends, which lost 5 bases and 5 bases, there was a span of 15 bases. This CDR3 contains 14 residues. CDR3 loop: CASSPGGREETQYF. CDR3 nucleotide sequence: TGTGCCAGCAGCCCCGGGGGGCGAGAGGAGACCCAGTACTTC.